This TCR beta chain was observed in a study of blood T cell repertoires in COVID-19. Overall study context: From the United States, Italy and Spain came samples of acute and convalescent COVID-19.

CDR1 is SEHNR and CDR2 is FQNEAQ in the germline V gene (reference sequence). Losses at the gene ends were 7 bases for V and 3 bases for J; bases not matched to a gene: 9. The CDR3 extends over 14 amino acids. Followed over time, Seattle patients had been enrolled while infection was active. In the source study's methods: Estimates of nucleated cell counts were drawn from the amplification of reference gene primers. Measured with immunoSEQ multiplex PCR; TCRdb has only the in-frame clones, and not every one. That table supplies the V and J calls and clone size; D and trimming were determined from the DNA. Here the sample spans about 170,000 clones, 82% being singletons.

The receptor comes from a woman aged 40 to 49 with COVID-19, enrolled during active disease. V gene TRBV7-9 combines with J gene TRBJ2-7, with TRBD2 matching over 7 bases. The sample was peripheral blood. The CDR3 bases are TGTGCCAGCAAGGCGGGAGAGCAACTCTACGAGCAGTACTTC. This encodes CASKAGEQLYEQYF.